This TCR beta chain was retrieved from a study of Ad26.COV2.S vaccination and SARS-CoV-2 variants. About the research overall: Recipients of Ad26.COV2.S got it intramuscularly, once or twice 56 days apart.

Specified treatment: approximately 18 received Ad26.COV2.S at low or high dose, single or two shots; 5 received placebo; per-sample allocation not given. Sampling was done on day 63 after the first vaccine or placebo injection. An Ad26 vector carrying the Wuhan-strain SARS-CoV-2 spike served as the vaccine. Turning to this clone: As yet, its antigen is unknown.

Findings and limits, study-wide: Relative to placebo recipients, vaccine recipients exhibited elevated spike-specific TCR breadth.

Only in-frame clones appear in the TCRdb table, and some are missing; sequencing was by immunoSEQ multiplex PCR. The sample consists of around 340,000 clones, 88% of them appearing once. Unmatched junction bases numbered 6, after V lost 3 bases and J lost 5 bases. This CDR3 comprises 15 residues. CDR1 and CDR2 (germline): LNHDA, SQIVND (reference sequence). This rearrangement joins TRBV19 to TRBJ2-2, with 7 nucleotides matching TRBD1. The clonotype comes from a person between 18 and 65 years old who received the Ad26.COV2.S COVID-19 vaccine or a placebo. Here the sequenced sample was peripheral blood, taken in a trial of Ad26.COV2.S vaccine versus placebo. CDR3 sequence: CASSMPPGQTGELFF. The CDR3 DNA is TGTGCCAGTAGTATGCCCCCGGGACAGACCGGGGAGCTGTTTTTT.